The clone carrying this TCR beta chain was picked up many times. The antigen is not known. The CDR3 length is 15 residues. The V gene lost 2 bases and the J gene lost 8 bases, with 19 bases spanning the gap. The V gene's germline CDR1 is SGHRS and CDR2 YFSETQ. Documented time point: newly diagnosed GD, antithyroid drugs for less than 3 months. With RNA extracted from PBMCs as input, the TCR library was made. Assembly of TCR beta libraries relied on iRepertoire HTBI primers together with Arm-PCR of CDR3 regions. How the authors handled the data: Among the samples, around 60 TRBV and about 15 TRBJ segments were identified. Using its own MiXCR run on the multiplex PCR reads, TCRdb lists one record per CDR3 protein. TCRdb's processing, not the authors' own work, is the source of the V and J calls. The repertoire holds a few hundred thousand distinct CDR3 sequences, with approximately 12% as singletons. This specimen belongs to a study of regulatory T cells in long-lasting Graves disease.

Findings and limits, study-wide: TCR diversity was lower in persistent Graves' patients (versus newly diagnosed ones).

Separately, the same data were catalogued under a study of T cells in Graves' hyperthyroidism and ophthalmopathy. As that study records: An initial round of RT-PCR targeting the TCR CDR3 relied on the HTBI primer set. Most thyroid-expanded clonotypes above 0.001 were also found in blood.

The TCR comes from a woman between 18 and 30 years old with Graves disease. The rearrangement joins TRBV5-1 to TRBJ1-1; a possible D gene is TRBD1 (6 bases). The starting material was peripheral blood mononuclear cells (PBMCs), obtained at new diagnosis, from a patient treated with antithyroid drugs. The CDR3 loop reads CASSFEATGYSEAFF. The DNA for the CDR3 is TGCGCCAGCAGCTTCGAAGCGACAGGTTACTCGGAAGCTTTCTTT.